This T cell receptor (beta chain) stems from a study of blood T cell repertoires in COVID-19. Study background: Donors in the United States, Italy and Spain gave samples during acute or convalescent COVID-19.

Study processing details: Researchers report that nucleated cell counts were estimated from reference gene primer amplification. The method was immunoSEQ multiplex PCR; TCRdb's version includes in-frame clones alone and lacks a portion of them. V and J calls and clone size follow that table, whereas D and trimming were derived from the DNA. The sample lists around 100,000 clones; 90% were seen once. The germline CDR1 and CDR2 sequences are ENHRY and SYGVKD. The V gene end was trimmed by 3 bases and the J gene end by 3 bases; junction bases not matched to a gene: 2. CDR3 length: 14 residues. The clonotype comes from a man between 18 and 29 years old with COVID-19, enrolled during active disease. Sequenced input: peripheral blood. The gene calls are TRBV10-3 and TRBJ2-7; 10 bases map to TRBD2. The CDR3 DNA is TGTGCCATCAGTGAATGGACTAGCGGCTACGAGCAGTACTTC. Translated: CAISEWTSGYEQYF.